These 29 T cell receptor beta chains were sequenced from one sample in a study of T cell responses to AZD1222 COVID-19 vaccine. The method was immunoSEQ multiplex PCR; TCRdb's version includes in-frame clones alone and lacks a portion of them. The sample gives 250,000 to 300,000 clones, 85% to 95% of which show up once; 0.55% is in the top ten. Sequenced here: peripheral blood, sampled 28 days after the second AZD1222 dose. These receptors all come from an adult who received the AZD1222 COVID-19 vaccine.

The V gene is TRBV5-1, the J gene TRBJ2-5; the D is unclear. Germline V CDR1 and CDR2: SGHRS, YFSETQ. CDR3 length: 14 residues. The V end was cut by 0 bases, the J end by 5 bases, with 11 bases between. CDR3 sequence (DNA): TGCGCCAGCAGCTTGGACGGCAGCTGGGAGACCCAGTACTTC. Translating it yields CASSLDGSWETQYF. The complete variable domain, with remaining parts taken from reference TRBV5-1 and TRBJ2-5, reads KAGVTQTPRYLIKTRGQQVTLSCSPISGHRSVSWYQQTPGQGLQFLFEYFSETQRNKGNFPGRFSGRQFSNSRSEMNVSTLELGDSALYLCASSLDGSWETQYFGPGTRLLVL.

The chain employs TRBV5-1 and TRBJ2-2, with a possible D match to TRBD1 (6 bases). The CDR3 extends over 16 amino acids. V lost 4 bases to trimming and J lost 5 bases, with 18 bases between them. The V gene's germline CDR1 is SGHRS and CDR2 YFSETQ. CDR3 coding DNA: TGCGCCAGCAGCCCAGGGACACCTAGGCGAACCGGGGAGCTGTTTTTT. Translating it yields CASSPGTPRRTGELFF.

V is TRBV28 and J is TRBJ2-1, with 8 bases lining up with TRBD1. The junction had 9 bases not matched to a gene; V was cut back by 10 bases and J by 10 bases. The CDR3 loop spans 12 amino acids. The germline V gene has CDR1 MDHEN and CDR2 SYDVKM. The CDR3 loop is CANGGQGGEQFF. CDR3 coding DNA: TGTGCCAACGGAGGACAGGGTGGCGAGCAGTTCTTC. The full variable domain, completed using reference TRBV28 and TRBJ2-1, is DVKVTQSSRYLVKRTGEKVFLECVQDMDHENMFWYRQDPGLGLRLIYFSYDVKMKEKGDIPEGYSVSREKKERFSLILESASTNQTSMYLCANGGQGGEQFFGPGTRLTVL.

CDR3 nucleotide sequence: TGTGCCAGCAGCTGGGAGCAGGGGATACACGAGCAGTACTTC. Its translation: CASSWEQGIHEQYF. This chain joins TRBV5-6 and TRBJ2-7, with a tentative D call TRBD1 (6 bases). The CDR3 spans 14 residues. Trimming shortened V by 3 bases and J by 5 bases, and 15 bases separated the two germline ends. Germline V gene lookup returns CDR1 SGHDT and CDR2 YYEEEE.

The chain employs TRBV7-9 and TRBJ1-1, with 7 bases lining up with TRBD1. Germline V gene lookup returns CDR1 SEHNR and CDR2 FQNEAQ (reference sequence). V was clipped by 7 bases and J by 5 bases; unmatched bases: 7. This CDR3 is 13 amino acids long. The CDR3 spells CASTTGAGTEAFF. The CDR3 DNA reads TGTGCCAGCACCACAGGGGCGGGTACTGAAGCTTTCTTT. The full variable domain, in which reference TRBV7-9 and TRBJ1-1 provide the parts outside the CDR3, is DTGVSQNPRHKITKRGQNVTFRCDPISEHNRLYWYRQTLGQGPEFLTYFQNEAQLEKSRLLSDRFSAERPKGSFSTLEIQRTEQGDSAMYLCASTTGAGTEAFFGQGTRLTVV.

This chain connects TRBV18 to TRBJ2-2, with 9 bases that match TRBD2. The J segment lost 5 bases and the V segment lost 6 bases, leaving 7 bases of the junction unmatched. Per the germline V gene, CDR1 is KGHSH and CDR2 is LQKENI. This CDR3 contains 15 residues. The DNA of the CDR3 is TGTGCCAGCTCGACTACTAGCGGGCGGACCGGGGAGCTGTTTTTT. This sequence encodes CASSTTSGRTGELFF.

The chain links TRBV28 to TRBJ1-2, with 9 bases that match TRBD1. In germline, CDR1 is MDHEN, CDR2 SYDVKM. This CDR3 comprises 14 residues. V shed 6 bases, J shed 5 bases, and the junction held 7 bases outside the gene matches. CDR3 sequence reads: CASSSGGQGYGYTF. CDR3 bases: TGTGCCAGCAGCTCAGGAGGACAGGGGTATGGCTACACCTTC.

V and J are TRBV5-5 and TRBJ2-3, with 8 bases lining up with TRBD1. V lost 10 bases and J lost 6; bases outside the gene matches: 10. The CDR3 spans 13 residues. The V gene's germline CDR1 is SGHKS and CDR2 YYEKEE (reference sequence). The CDR3 DNA is TGTGCCGGCCACAGGGGGTTCGGGGATACGCAGTATTTT. Translated, it gives CAGHRGFGDTQYF.

The V and J genes are TRBV11-3 and TRBJ2-5; TRBD2 matches 8 bases. The germline gives CDR1 SGHNT, CDR2 YENEEA. Trimming cost V 0 bases and J 1 base; bases outside gene matches: 22. This CDR3 is 22 amino acids long. The CDR3: CASSLDVGKGTRRLSTQETQYF. As DNA, the CDR3 is TGTGCCAGCAGCTTAGATGTCGGCAAAGGGACTAGACGTCTGAGCACCCAAGAGACCCAGTACTTC. Supplemented by reference TRBV11-3 and TRBJ2-5, the full variable domain reads EAGVVQSPRYKIIEKKQPVAFWCNPISGHNTLYWYLQNLGQGPELLIRYENEEAVDDSQLPKDRFSAERLKGVDSTLKIQPAELGDSAVYLCASSLDVGKGTRRLSTQETQYFGPGTRLLVL.

The J gene is TRBJ2-3, the V gene TRBV9; no clear D gene. The V gene's germline CDR1 is SGDLS and CDR2 YYNGEE. Trimming removed 0 bases from V and 3 bases from J, with 17 bases in between. This CDR3 contains 17 residues. CDR3 loop: CASSVEWKAGATDTQYF. The CDR3 nucleotides are TGTGCCAGCAGCGTAGAGTGGAAAGCCGGAGCGACAGATACGCAGTATTTT.

The gene calls are TRBV6-2 or TRBV6-3 and TRBJ2-7; no firm D call. Germline V gene sequence: CDR1 MNHEY, CDR2 SVGEGT. The length of the CDR3 is 15 residues. V was clipped by 2 bases and J by 4 bases, with 15 bases between them. The CDR3 region is CASSYVLPEAYEQYF. In DNA, the CDR3 is TGTGCCAGCAGTTACGTACTGCCAGAAGCTTACGAGCAGTACTTC.

This chain connects TRBV28 to TRBJ2-7, with 12 nucleotides matching TRBD2. Unmatched junction bases numbered 7, after V lost 7 bases and J lost 6 bases. Germline V gene sequence: CDR1 MDHEN, CDR2 SYDVKM. CDR3 size: 14 residues. The CDR3 DNA sequence: TGTGCCAGCACACAACGACTAGCGGGAGCCGAGCAGTACTTC. Residues: CASTQRLAGAEQYF.

V gene TRBV28 combines with J gene TRBJ2-7, with 9 nucleotides matching TRBD1. The CDR3 consists of 15 residues. After removal of 6 bases from V and 1 base from J, the junction contained 7 bases not matched to a gene. Looked up from germline, CDR1 is MDHEN and CDR2 is SYDVKM. CDR3 in amino acids: CASSSGQGQSYEQYF. In DNA, the CDR3 is TGTGCCAGCAGCTCGGGACAGGGCCAGTCCTACGAGCAGTACTTC.

This chain joins TRBV6-5 and TRBJ2-2; either TRBD1 or TRBD2 may supply D (5 bases each). The CDR3 covers 15 residues. Germline V CDR1 and CDR2: MNHEY, SVGAGI. V gave up 7 bases and J gave up 0 bases, with 12 bases separating them. The CDR3: CASMSGTTNTGELFF. Written as DNA, the CDR3 is TGTGCCAGCATGTCCGGGACGACGAACACCGGGGAGCTGTTTTTT.

The rearrangement links TRBV7-3 to TRBJ2-1; D is possibly TRBD2 (6 bases). Germline loops: CDR1 SGHTA, CDR2 FQGTGA. V shed 4 bases and J shed 7 bases, with 14 bases lying between them. The CDR3 contains 14 residues. DNA for the CDR3: TGTGCCAGCAGCTATTCGGGACTTTATAATGAGCAGTTCTTC. It codes for CASSYSGLYNEQFF.

The chain has TRBV15 and TRBJ2-7, with D maybe TRBD2 (6 bases). Germline V gene lookup returns CDR1 LNHNV and CDR2 YYDKDF (reference sequence). The V end was cut by 3 bases, the J end by 2 bases, with 11 bases between. CDR3 length: 14 amino acids. The DNA for the CDR3 is TGTGCCACCAGCAGGGCGGGGATAACCTACGAGCAGTACTTC. It codes for CATSRAGITYEQYF.

The V call is TRBV11-2, the J call TRBJ2-2; D not resolved. Looked up from germline, CDR1 is SGHAT and CDR2 is FQNNGV. V dropped 1 base and J dropped 5 bases, with 8 bases sitting between them. The CDR3 totals 14 residues. The CDR3 protein is CASSLVTRTGELFF. CDR3 in DNA: TGTGCCAGCAGCTTAGTAACCCGAACCGGGGAGCTGTTTTTT.

In its sample, this clone was seen a few times. V and J are TRBV5-8 and TRBJ1-1, with TRBD1 as a possible D gene (5 bases). This CDR3 comprises 15 residues. Germline loops: CDR1 SGHTS, CDR2 YDEGEE. Trimming shortened V by 2 bases and J by 7 bases, and 18 bases separated the two germline ends. The CDR3 DNA reads as TGTGCCAGCAGCTTTGGCCAAGGAGGGGCCGGTGAAGCTTTCTTT. Translation: CASSFGQGGAGEAFF.

This sequence joins TRBV5-1 and TRBJ2-3; TRBD2 agrees at 8 bases. CDR3 length: 14 residues. The germline gives CDR1 SGHRS, CDR2 YFSETQ. J was trimmed by 3 bases and V by 4 bases; bases with no gene match: 4. Here the CDR3 DNA reads TGCGCCAGCAGCCCTGGGACTAGAACAGATACGCAGTATTTT. Protein sequence: CASSPGTRTDTQYF.

This clone appeared a single time. This sequence joins TRBV19 and TRBJ2-5, with TRBD1 identical over 11 bases. Germline CDR1 reads LNHDA; CDR2 reads SQIVND (reference sequence). The CDR3 has 14 residues. With 5 bases clipped from V and 5 bases from J, the junction kept 4 bases outside the gene matches. CDR3 amino acids: CASSSGQGEETQYF. CDR3 DNA: TGTGCCAGTAGTTCGGGACAGGGGGAGGAGACCCAGTACTTC.

V usage is TRBV9 and J usage is TRBJ1-2; D gene ambiguous. Between the trimmed V and J ends, which lost 4 bases and 7 bases, there was a span of 14 bases. There are 13 residues in the CDR3. Germline CDR1 is SGDLS and CDR2 is YYNGEE. DNA for the CDR3: TGTGCCAGCAGCCTCACAGCTCTGGGTGGCTACACCTTC. This sequence encodes CASSLTALGGYTF.

The chain has TRBV7-9 and TRBJ2-1, with TRBD1 identical over 9 bases. With V trimmed by 6 bases and J by 9 bases, 6 bases remained unmatched. Germline CDR1 is SEHNR and CDR2 is FQNEAQ (reference sequence). This CDR3 is built from 13 residues. CDR3 nucleotides: TGTGCCAGCAGTCGGGGACAGGGATTTGAGCAGTTCTTC. Translation gives CASSRGQGFEQFF.

The J gene is TRBJ2-7, the V gene TRBV7-2, with 12 bases matching TRBD1. Germline V gives CDR1 SGHTA, CDR2 FQGNSA. This CDR3 contains 16 residues. The junction had 8 bases not matched to a gene; V was cut back by 5 bases and J by 3 bases. The CDR3 DNA is TGTGCCAGCAGCCGGACCGGGACAGGGGGCTTCTACGAGCAGTACTTC. This sequence encodes CASSRTGTGGFYEQYF.

The CDR3: CASSRRDRDLEQYF. The CDR3 DNA is TGTGCCAGCAGCCGACGGGACAGGGACCTGGAGCAGTACTTC. The J gene is TRBJ2-7, the V gene TRBV11-1, with 9 bases lining up with TRBD1. CDR1 is SGHAT and CDR2 is FQDESV in the germline V gene (reference sequence). CDR3 length equals 14 residues. With V trimmed by 5 bases and J by 7 bases, 9 bases remained unmatched.

This clone was counted only a few times. The rearrangement uses TRBV7-2 and TRBJ1-4; D is ambiguous. The germline CDR1 and CDR2 sequences are SGHTA and FQGNSA. CDR3 length equals 15 residues. Trimming took 8 bases from V and 7 from J, leaving 20 bases between them. The CDR3 is CASGYPGAPSEKLFF. CDR3 sequence (DNA): TGTGCCAGCGGCTATCCGGGAGCCCCGTCTGAAAAACTGTTTTTT. Supplemented by reference TRBV7-2 and TRBJ1-4, the full variable domain reads GAGVSQSPSNKVTEKGKDVELRCDPISGHTALYWYRQSLGQGLEFLIYFQGNSAPDKSGLPSDRFSAERTGGSVSTLTIQRTQQEDSAVYLCASGYPGAPSEKLFFGSGTQLSVL.

The rearrangement uses TRBV21-1 and TRBJ2-5; whether TRBD1, the table's D call, matches the DNA was not checked. TRBV21-1 is classified as a pseudogene. The CDR3 spans 18 residues. The CDR3 bases are TGTGCCAGCAGCAAAGGCGGGCAGGGGGCCCATCATCAAGAGACCCAGTACTTC. Encoded protein: CASSKGGQGAHHQETQYF.

The gene calls are TRBV9 and TRBJ2-7; TRBD2 matches at 10 bases. Per the germline V gene, CDR1 is SGDLS and CDR2 is YYNGEE. V lost 4 bases, J lost 3 bases, and 4 bases stayed unmatched. The CDR3 is 14 residues long. The chain's CDR3 is CASSTASGGYEQYF. The DNA for the CDR3 is TGTGCCAGCAGCACCGCTAGCGGGGGCTACGAGCAGTACTTC. Filled out from reference TRBV9 and TRBJ2-7, the complete variable domain reads DSGVTQTPKHLITATGQRVTLRCSPRSGDLSVYWYQQSLDQGLQFLIQYYNGEERAKGNILERFSAQQFPDLHSELNLSSLELGDSALYFCASSTASGGYEQYFGPGTRLTVT.

The chain uses TRBV2 and TRBJ2-1, with D tentatively TRBD2 (7 bases). Germline CDR1 reads SNHLY; CDR2 reads FYNNEI. The CDR3 contains 13 residues. V dropped 9 bases and J dropped 5 bases, with 14 bases sitting between them. CDR3 nucleotide sequence: TGTGCCAGAACGGGGGGCCCCAACAATGAGCAGTTCTTC. Protein product: CARTGGPNNEQFF.

This clone has only one observation. V usage is TRBV4-1 and J usage is TRBJ2-7; D not resolved. The CDR3 totals 13 residues. Germline assignment: CDR1 MGHRA and CDR2 YSYEKL. Trimming stripped 0 bases from V and 2 bases from J, with 5 bases between. The CDR3 region is CASSQDVPYEQYF. The CDR3 DNA reads as TGCGCCAGCAGCCAAGATGTCCCCTACGAGCAGTACTTC.